The source of this T cell receptor beta chain is a study of PD-1 blockade in mismatch repair-deficient tumors. Study background: All were previously treated, progressing patients with approximately 12 mismatch repair-deficient cancer types. The study's findings and limits: After pembrolizumab, tumor-resident clones rose rapidly, then generally contracted before radiologic responses.

TCRs were sequenced from a few patients responding to pembrolizumab. With 5 bases removed from V and 10 bases from J, the gap between germline ends came to 18 bases. Looked up from germline, CDR1 is SNHLY and CDR2 is FYNNEI. The CDR3 is 15 amino acids. Measured with immunoSEQ multiplex PCR; TCRdb has only the in-frame clones, and not every one. The table lists 20,000 to 25,000 clones, around four fifths of them singletons. As concerns this clone: Its antigen is unidentified.

This specimen consisted of peripheral blood, obtained 2 weeks after starting pembrolizumab. The rearrangement links TRBV2 to TRBJ1-6; a possible D gene is TRBD1 (5 bases). The TCR originated in an adult with mismatch repair-deficient cancer. The CDR3 nucleotides are TGTGCCAGCAGTCCACTTCCAGGGTCTGGGTCACCCCTCCACTTT. Its protein is CASSPLPGSGSPLHF.